This T cell receptor beta chain was sequenced during a study of OX40 agonist ivuxolimab in advanced cancers. Overall study context: Three patients, one with hepatocellular carcinoma and two with cutaneous melanoma, responded partially. General observations from the study: The investigators did not determine what antigen specificity the expanded peripheral T cells had. The study found that CD8+ T cells averaged more expanded clones than CD4+.

Profiling relied on immunoSEQ multiplex PCR, and the TCRdb table lists in-frame clones only, not all of them. The profile shows roughly 75,000 clones, roughly nine tenths of them singletons. V was pared by 5 bases and J by 4 bases, with 6 bases between. The CDR3 sequence is 11 residues long. Germline-derived CDR1 and CDR2 are MNHEY and SMNVEV (reference sequence). About this clone: The antigen is undetermined.

The sequence was collected from an adult with an advanced solid tumor such as melanoma, head and neck, liver or kidney cancer. The V call is TRBV27, the J call TRBJ2-7; D call uncertain. The input for sequencing was CD4+ or CD8+ T cells sorted from blood, taken in a trial of the OX40 agonist ivuxolimab. DNA of the CDR3: TGTGCCAGCAGTCTGGGTTACGAGCAGTACTTC. Translated: CASSLGYEQYF.